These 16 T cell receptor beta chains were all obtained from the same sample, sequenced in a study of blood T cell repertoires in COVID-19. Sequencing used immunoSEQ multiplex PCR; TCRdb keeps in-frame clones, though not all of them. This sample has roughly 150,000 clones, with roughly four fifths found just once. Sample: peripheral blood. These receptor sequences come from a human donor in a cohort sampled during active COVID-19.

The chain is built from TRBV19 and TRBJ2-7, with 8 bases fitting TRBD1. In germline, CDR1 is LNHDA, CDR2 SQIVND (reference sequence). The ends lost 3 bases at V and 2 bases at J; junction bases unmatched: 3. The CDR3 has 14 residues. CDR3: CASSIGTGPYEQYF. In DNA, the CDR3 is TGTGCCAGTAGTATCGGGACAGGTCCCTACGAGCAGTACTTC.

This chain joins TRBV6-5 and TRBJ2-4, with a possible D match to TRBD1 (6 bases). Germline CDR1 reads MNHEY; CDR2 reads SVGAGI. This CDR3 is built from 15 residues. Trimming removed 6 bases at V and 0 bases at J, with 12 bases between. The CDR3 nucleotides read TGTGCCAGCAGCCCCCGACAGGCAGCCAAAAACATTCAGTACTTC. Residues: CASSPRQAAKNIQYF.

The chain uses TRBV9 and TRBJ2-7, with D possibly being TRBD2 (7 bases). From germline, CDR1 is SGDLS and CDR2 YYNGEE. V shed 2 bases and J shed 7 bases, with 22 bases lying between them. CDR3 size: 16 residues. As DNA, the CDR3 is TGTGCCAGCAGCGTGGGGGGGCTAGCGGCCCAGGGGGAGCAGTACTTC. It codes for CASSVGGLAAQGEQYF. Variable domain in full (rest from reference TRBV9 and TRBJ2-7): DSGVTQTPKHLITATGQRVTLRCSPRSGDLSVYWYQQSLDQGLQFLIQYYNGEERAKGNILERFSAQQFPDLHSELNLSSLELGDSALYFCASSVGGLAAQGEQYFGPGTRLTVT.

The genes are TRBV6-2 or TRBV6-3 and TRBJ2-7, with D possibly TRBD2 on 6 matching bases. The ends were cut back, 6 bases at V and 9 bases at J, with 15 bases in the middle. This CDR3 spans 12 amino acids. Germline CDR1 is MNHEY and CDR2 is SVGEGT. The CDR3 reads CASSRLGEVQYF. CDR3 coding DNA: TGTGCCAGCAGCCGCCTGGGGGAGGTGCAGTACTTC.

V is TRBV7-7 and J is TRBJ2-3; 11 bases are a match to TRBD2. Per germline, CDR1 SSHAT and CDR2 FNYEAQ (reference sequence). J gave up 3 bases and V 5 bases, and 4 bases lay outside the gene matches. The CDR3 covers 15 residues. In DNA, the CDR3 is TGTGCCAGCAGCCCGACTAGCGGGGAGACAGATACGCAGTATTTT. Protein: CASSPTSGETDTQYF.

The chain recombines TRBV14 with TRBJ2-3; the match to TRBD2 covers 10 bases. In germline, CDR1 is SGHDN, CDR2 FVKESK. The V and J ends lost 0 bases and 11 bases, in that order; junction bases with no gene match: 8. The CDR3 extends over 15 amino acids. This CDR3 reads CASSQEGAGGLRQYF. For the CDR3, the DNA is TGTGCCAGCAGCCAAGAAGGAGCGGGGGGGTTGAGGCAGTATTTT.

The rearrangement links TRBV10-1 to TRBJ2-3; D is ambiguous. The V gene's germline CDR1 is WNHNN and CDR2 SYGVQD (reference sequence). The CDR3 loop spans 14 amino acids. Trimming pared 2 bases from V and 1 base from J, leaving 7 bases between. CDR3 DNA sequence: TGCGCCAGCAGTGAGGCTCGGGGCACAGATACGCAGTATTTT. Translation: CASSEARGTDTQYF.

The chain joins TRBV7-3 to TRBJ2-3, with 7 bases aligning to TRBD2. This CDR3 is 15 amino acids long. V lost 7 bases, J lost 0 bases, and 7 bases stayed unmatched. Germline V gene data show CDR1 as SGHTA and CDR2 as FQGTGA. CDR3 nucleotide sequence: TGTGCCAGCACCCCTCCTAGCGGAAGCACAGATACGCAGTATTTT. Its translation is CASTPPSGSTDTQYF.

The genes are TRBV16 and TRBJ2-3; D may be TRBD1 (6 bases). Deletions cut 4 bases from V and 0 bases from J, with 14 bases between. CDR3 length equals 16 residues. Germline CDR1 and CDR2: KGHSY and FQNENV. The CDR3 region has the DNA TGTGCCAGCAGCCCGACGGGACATACTAGCACAGATACGCAGTATTTT. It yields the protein CASSPTGHTSTDTQYF.

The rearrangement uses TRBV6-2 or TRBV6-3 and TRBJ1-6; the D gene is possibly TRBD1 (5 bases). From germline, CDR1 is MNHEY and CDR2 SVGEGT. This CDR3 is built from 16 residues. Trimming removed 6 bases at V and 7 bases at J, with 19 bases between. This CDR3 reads CASSRGQGLSNSPLHF. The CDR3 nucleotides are TGTGCCAGCAGCCGAGGCCAGGGTTTGAGCAATTCACCCCTCCACTTT.

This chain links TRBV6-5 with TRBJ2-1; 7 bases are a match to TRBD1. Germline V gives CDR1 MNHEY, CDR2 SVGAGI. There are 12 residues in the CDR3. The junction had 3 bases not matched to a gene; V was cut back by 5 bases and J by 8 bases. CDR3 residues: CASSRQGHEQFF. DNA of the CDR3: TGTGCCAGCAGTCGACAGGGCCATGAGCAGTTCTTC.

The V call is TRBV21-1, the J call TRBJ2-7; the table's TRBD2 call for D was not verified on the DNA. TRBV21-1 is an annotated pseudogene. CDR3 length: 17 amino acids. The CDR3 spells CASSKAPPNEKSYEQYF. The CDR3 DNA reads TGTGCCAGCAGCAAAGCACCGCCCAACGAGAAATCCTACGAGCAGTACTTC.

CDR3 coding DNA: TGTGCCAGCAGGGGACTAGCCGCGTCGAACACCGGGGAGCTGTTTTTT. Translation: CASRGLAASNTGELFF. The rearrangement joins TRBV27 to TRBJ2-2; 9 bases agree with TRBD2. Trimming at V came to 6 bases and at J to 0 bases, leaving 5 bases not matched to a gene. Per the germline V gene, CDR1 is MNHEY and CDR2 is SMNVEV (reference sequence). The CDR3 extends over 16 amino acids.

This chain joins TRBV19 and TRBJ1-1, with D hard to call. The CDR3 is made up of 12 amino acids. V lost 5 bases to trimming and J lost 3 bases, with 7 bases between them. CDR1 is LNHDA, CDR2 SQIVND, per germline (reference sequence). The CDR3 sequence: CASSVGDTEAFF. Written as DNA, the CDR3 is TGTGCCAGTAGTGTCGGTGACACTGAAGCTTTCTTT.

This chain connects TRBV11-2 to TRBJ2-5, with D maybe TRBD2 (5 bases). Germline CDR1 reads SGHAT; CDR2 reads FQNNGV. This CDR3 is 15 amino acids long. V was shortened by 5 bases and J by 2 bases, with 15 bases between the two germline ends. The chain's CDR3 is CASSPRGAPQETQYF. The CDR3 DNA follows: TGTGCCAGCAGCCCCCGGGGAGCGCCACAAGAGACCCAGTACTTC.

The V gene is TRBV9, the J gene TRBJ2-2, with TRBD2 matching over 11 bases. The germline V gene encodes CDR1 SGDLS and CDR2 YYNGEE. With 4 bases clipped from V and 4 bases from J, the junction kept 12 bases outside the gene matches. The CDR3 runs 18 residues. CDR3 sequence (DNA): TGTGCCAGCAGCCATCGGTTAGCGGGGGGGCAGTTCACCGGGGAGCTGTTTTTT. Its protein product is CASSHRLAGGQFTGELFF.